This T cell receptor (beta chain) was documented in a study of blood T cell repertoires in COVID-19. Trimming pared 3 bases from V and 7 bases from J, leaving 12 bases between. CDR1 is KGHDR, CDR2 SFDVKD, per germline. This CDR3 has 14 amino acids. This study enrolled people aged 18 to 89 from roughly 22 US geographic areas. Sequencing was performed with immunoSEQ multiplex PCR; in TCRdb, only in-frame clones are kept and a portion is missing. Here the sample spans just over 300,000 clones, about nine tenths being singletons. The gene calls are TRBV24-1 and TRBJ1-5; possibly TRBD1 for D (6 bases). This clonotype was obtained from a man aged 25 to 40 who had recovered from COVID-19. Sample: PBMCs or T cells enriched from blood (not recorded which). The CDR3 reads CATSDAQGRQPQHF. The DNA of the CDR3 is TGTGCCACCAGTGATGCACAGGGTAGGCAGCCCCAGCATTTT.